The clone carrying this TCR beta chain was observed a few times. Its specificity is not known. The sample comes from a study of T-cell memory formation after mild COVID-19. Study information: Each donor largely had its own TCR clusters.

Trimming left V 6 bases short and J 5 bases short, with 17 bases between. The CDR3 covers 14 residues. CDR1 and CDR2 (germline): MNHEY, SMNVEV (reference sequence). Constant-segment primers served in 5'RACE that generated TCR alpha and TCR beta cDNA libraries bearing sample barcodes and UMIs. TCRdb fed the 5' RACE reads into MiXCR, producing one record per CDR3 protein. The sample has hundreds of thousands of distinct CDR3 sequences, 15% to 20% seen once. Study outcomes and limitations: Later expanders leaned toward CD4+, whereas clones contracting from day 15 to 85 were balanced CD4/CD8. The finding that pre-infection memory included some responding clones suggested that cross-reactive memory joined.

The sequencing input was PBMCs or a T cell subset sorted from them (not recorded which). The rearrangement uses TRBV27 and TRBJ2-7; possibly TRBD1 for D (6 bases). The source of this sequence is a man aged 18 to 29 who had mild COVID-19 (a few samples of this study predate the infection). Cell type and time point are not known. CDR3 coding DNA: TGTGCCAGCAGCCCCCCGACAGGCCCTCACGAGCAGTACTTC. Translation: CASSPPTGPHEQYF.